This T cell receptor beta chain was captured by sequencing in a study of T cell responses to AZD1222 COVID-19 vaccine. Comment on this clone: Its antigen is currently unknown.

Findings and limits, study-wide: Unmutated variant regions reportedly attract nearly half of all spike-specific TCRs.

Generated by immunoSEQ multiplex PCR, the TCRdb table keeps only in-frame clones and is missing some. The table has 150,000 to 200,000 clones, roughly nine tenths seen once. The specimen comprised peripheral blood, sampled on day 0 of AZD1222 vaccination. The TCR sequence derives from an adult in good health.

This CDR3 reads CASSLGGPANTGELFF. As DNA, the CDR3 is TGTGCCAGCAGCCTAGGGGGGCCTGCGAACACCGGGGAGCTGTTTTTT. The chain uses TRBV5-4 and TRBJ2-2; the D call may be TRBD1 or TRBD2 (6 bases each). The CDR3 has 16 residues. V was clipped by 4 bases and J by 0 bases, with 13 bases between them. Looked up from germline, CDR1 is SGHNT and CDR2 is YYREEE (reference sequence).